The T cell receptor (beta chain) described here comes from a study of shared clonotypes between healthy human individuals (dated by TCRdb to the early 2020s). In the study overall: The cohort included a few men and a couple of women between 18 and 49 years of age. Libraries were prepared and TCR repertoires were sequenced by different laboratories using diverse techniques, in order to increase sequencing depth and limit assay-specific biases. For each donor, CD4 naive and CD4 memory were each run on three plates, CD8 naive on two plates, and CD8 memory on one plate. Per donor, leukapheresis produced somewhere between about 0.94 and 9.5 billion PBMCs. Blood TCR repertoires of five healthy adults were deeply sequenced to estimate repertoire size and the extent of clonotype sharing between individuals.

For the CD8 naive samples, CD45RO-negative cells were positively selected for CCR7, yielding a CD45RA+CCR7+ population from which TemRA cells were excluded. The donors were healthy, HIV-negative adults with no recently reported acute infections or vaccinations. All donors were Caucasian adults living in Nashville, Tennessee, USA. Blood was obtained by leukapheresis, after which PBMCs were separated by Ficoll-Histopaque density gradient centrifugation and cryopreserved in liquid nitrogen vapor phase. Analytical flow cytometry was used to check the purity and quantity of every magnetically sorted T cell population. Genomic DNA was isolated from each sorted fraction and quantified by UV absorbance on a Nanodrop 2000c. Germline trimming: 5 bases from V, 4 bases from J; junction bases outside gene matches: 5. For CDR1 and CDR2, the germline V gene (reference sequence) lists LNHDA and SQIVND. Its CDR3 holds 14 amino acids, cysteine through phenylalanine. Just CDR3 DNA is preserved here, 42 bases in frame from base 1.

About this clone: Its antigen is currently not known. Qualities for individual bases were not recorded, and no much larger clone is one base off.

The study at large found these results: Compared with non-shared clonotypes, clonotypes shared by all four sorted-subset donors had higher generation probabilities. Sampling was restricted to blood, and TCR repertoires in tissues likely differ from the TCR repertoires found in blood. Sharing across a few donors was observed for roughly 5% of naive CD4, over 3% of naive CD8, 2.3% of memory CD4, and roughly 0.4% of memory CD8 clonotypes. Rarefaction of sorted-subset datasets indicated incomplete sequencing despite the large sequencing depth. Pairwise subsampling led to the expectation that sequencing depth would affect the degree of clonotype sharing among donors. Because the study included a small number of donors, the genetic and exposure-history diversity represented was limited. Naive subsets generally had larger estimated clonotype richness than memory subsets.

Using the deep immunoSEQ assay, multiplex PCR amplified TCR CDR3 regions from genomic DNA. Extracted genomic DNA from each cell subset was distributed evenly across all wells of several immunoSEQ 96-well plates, and each plate was treated as a replicate. For sorted subsets, each replicate PCR was loaded with 150 to 250 ng genomic DNA, equivalent to 30,000 or so T cell genomes. Purified libraries were quantified with a Qubit 3.0 fluorometer, sized on a Bioanalyzer 2100, and re-quantified with the KAPA Library Quantification kit. A separate single-read 150-cycle Illumina NextSeq 550 flow cell was used to sequence each immunoSEQ 96-well plate. Per the authors' processing: The immunoSEQ output contained only junctional sequences without quality scores, so filtering could not match that applied to full-length reads. To assign V/J genes and CDR3, sequences were annotated using PyIR, a Python wrapper for IgBLAST v1.9, with IMGT germline references. Reads were filtered out if the reads had weak V/J assignments (E-value above 1e-6), no CDR3, stop codons, out-of-frame junctions, or ambiguous translated residues. V3J clonotypes were defined by identical inferred V gene, J gene, and CDR3 amino acid sequence. The percentage overlap between two repertoires was calculated by dividing the number of shared unique clonotypes by the size of the smaller repertoire. RTK rarefaction, the Chao1 estimator, and Recon v2.1 estimates of unobserved clonotypes were used to assess repertoire richness. For all TCRbeta clonotypes obtained by the gDNA method from a few donors, generation probabilities were computed with OLGA. What TCRdb holds here is the immuneACCESS table cut down to in-frame rearrangements. Part of the clones is not present; checked against another copy, under half of the missing clones reflect an unresolved V gene, and the others are unexplained. Clone size and V and J calls were adopted from that table, with D and trimming inferred from the DNA. Across this sample there are 550,000 to 650,000 clones, with about 96% seen only once. The biggest ten clones account for about 0.12% of the sample.

This clonotype originated in a woman aged 30 to 39 in good health. The chain was built from TRBV19 and TRBJ2-7, with 10 bases in between that match TRBD2. The sample consisted of naive CD8+ T cells sorted from blood. The cell subset or site label for this specimen denotes: CD45RA+CCR7+. The CDR3 protein is CASSGGLADYEQYF. The DNA sequence is given as TGTGCCAGTAGTGGCGGACTAGCGGATTACGAGCAGTACTTC.